This TCR beta chain was obtained from a study of blood T cells in healthy people across ages. About the study: Template-switching capture recovered about one barcoded beta molecule per two T cells. Findings and limits, study-wide: In these data, TCR beta diversity tracked strongly with naive T cell percentage. Long-lived donors carried more naive CD4+ cells and greater diversity than aged donors.

Per sample, extraction of total RNA gave at least 5.5 micrograms in every case. A remark on this clonotype: What it binds is not known.

A J-beta primer mix and a sample-barcoded 5' primer were used in a second PCR of about 7 to 12 cycles. TCRdb re-called the 5' RACE reads through MiXCR, storing one row per CDR3 protein. The repertoire holds about 1.8 million distinct CDR3 sequences, with around 48% as singletons. Germline CDR1 reads SGHRS; CDR2 reads YFSETQ. The CDR3 is 16 amino acids. J was trimmed by 1 base and V by 4 bases; bases with no gene match: 7. Sequencing input: blood. This receptor was identified in a middle-aged woman in good health. This chain connects TRBV5-1 to TRBJ2-5, with 10 bases that match TRBD2. DNA of the CDR3: TGCGCCAGCAGCATAGCTAGCGGGGGTTTCCAAGAGACCCAGTACTTC. Translated: CASSIASGGFQETQYF.